The 18 T cell receptor beta chains below were found in one sample sequenced in a study of T cell repertoires in cytomegalovirus infection. TCRdb ran MiXCR on the reads and lists one entry per CDR3 protein. This table holds hundreds of thousands of distinct CDR3 sequences, around a third found once. No cognate antigen is known for these TCRs. Sequenced material: cultured PBMCs, taken from culture after CMV antigen stimulation. The receptors shown here come from a human donor in good health (CMV status not recorded). Some clones in this sample may be carry-over from other donors' samples.

The genes are TRBV12-3 or TRBV12-4 and TRBJ2-3, with D perhaps TRBD2 (6 bases). The CDR3 contains 16 residues. V dropped 6 bases and J dropped 1 base, with 17 bases sitting between them. The CDR3 sequence: CASREGISLGTDTQYF. The CDR3 DNA reads as TGTGCCAGCAGGGAGGGCATTTCCTTGGGCACAGATACGCAGTATTTT.

This clonotype was seen only a few times. The gene calls are TRBV18 and TRBJ2-1; 7 positions match TRBD2. The V gene's germline CDR1 is KGHSH and CDR2 LQKENI. With 2 bases clipped from V and 8 bases from J, the junction kept 6 bases outside the gene matches. The CDR3 spans 14 residues. The CDR3 coding sequence is TGTGCCAGCTCACCAAGGCGGGGGATGGATGAGCAGTTCTTC. Its translation is CASSPRRGMDEQFF.

The table lists this clonotype with a few counts. V and J are TRBV9 and TRBJ2-3, with a tentative D call TRBD2 (5 bases). Trimming left V 3 bases short and J 5 bases short, with 10 bases between. Germline lookup yields CDR1 SGDLS and CDR2 YYNGEE. The CDR3 sequence is 13 residues long. The CDR3 sequence is CASSGPGKDTQYF. The CDR3, as DNA: TGTGCCAGCAGCGGCCCCGGGAAAGATACGCAGTATTTT.

The V call is TRBV29-1, the J call TRBJ2-2, with TRBD2 matching over 14 bases. CDR3 size: 18 residues. The germline CDR1 and CDR2 sequences are SQVTM and ANQGSEA. Trimming at V came to 7 bases and at J to 0 bases, leaving 10 bases not matched to a gene. In nucleotides, the CDR3 is TGCAGCGCTTTAGGGACTAGCGGGAGTAAGGCGAACACCGGGGAGCTGTTTTTT. Protein sequence: CSALGTSGSKANTGELFF.

In this sample, this clonotype turned up a few times. The chain uses TRBV11-2 and TRBJ1-1; possibly TRBD1 for D (6 bases). V lost 0 bases and J lost 6, with 14 bases in between. This CDR3 region has 15 residues. Germline V gives CDR1 SGHAT, CDR2 FQNNGV. The CDR3 nucleotides read TGTGCCAGCAGCTTAGATCCAGGGGTTGTGGCTGAAGCTTTCTTT. This codes for CASSLDPGVVAEAFF.

The V and J genes are TRBV7-6 and TRBJ2-7; D is tentatively TRBD1 or TRBD2 (5 bases each). Looked up from germline, CDR1 is SGHVS and CDR2 is FNYEAQ. The ends were cut back, 1 base at V and 5 bases at J, with 12 bases in the middle. The CDR3 runs to 14 residues. The CDR3 is CASSLVLGADEQYF. CDR3 in DNA: TGTGCCAGCAGCTTAGTTCTCGGGGCTGACGAGCAGTACTTC. Full variable domain (outside the CDR3, taken from reference TRBV7-6 and TRBJ2-7): GAGVSQSPRYKVTKRGQDVALRCDPISGHVSLYWYRQALGQGPEFLTYFNYEAQQDKSGLPNDRFSAERPEGSISTLTIQRTEQRDSAMYRCASSLVLGADEQYFGPGTRLTVT.

Only a few counts were recorded for this clonotype. The chain is built from TRBV12-3 or TRBV12-4 and TRBJ2-2, with a weak D call TRBD1 (5 bases). The CDR3 is 16 residues long. V was cut by 3 bases and J by 1 base, with 12 bases left in between. This CDR3 reads CASSFFVTGNTGELFF. The CDR3 region has the DNA TGTGCCAGCAGTTTCTTTGTTACAGGGAACACCGGGGAGCTGTTTTTT.

This clonotype was recorded many times. V usage is TRBV4-1 and J usage is TRBJ2-2; TRBD2 is a possible D gene (6 bases). The V end was cut by 4 bases, the J end by 3 bases, with 12 bases between. The germline V gene encodes CDR1 MGHRA and CDR2 YSYEKL. This CDR3 contains 15 residues. The CDR3 protein is CASSLAGSYTGELFF. The CDR3 region has the DNA TGCGCCAGCAGCCTTGCCGGGAGTTACACCGGGGAGCTGTTTTTT.

A few counts support this clonotype. The chain carries TRBV6-2 or TRBV6-3 and TRBJ1-4; D not resolved. Germline CDR1 is MNHEY and CDR2 is SVGEGT. Trimming shortened V by 4 bases and J by 7 bases, and 16 bases separated the two germline ends. The CDR3 totals 15 residues. Here the CDR3 DNA reads TGTGCCAGCAGTTCTCCTTCGCGAGGGCGTGAAAAACTGTTTTTT. It translates to CASSSPSRGREKLFF.

This clonotype was counted a single time. The chain couples TRBV20-1 to TRBJ2-5, with 9 bases lining up with TRBD2. In germline, CDR1 is DFQATT, CDR2 SNEGSKA (reference sequence). V lost 0 bases and J lost 6; bases outside the gene matches: 5. CDR3 length: 14 residues. The DNA for the CDR3 is TGCAGTGCTAGAGATAGCGGGGGCGCAAAGACCCAGTACTTC. Translating it yields CSARDSGGAKTQYF.

The gene calls are TRBV11-2 and TRBJ2-4; 10 nucleotides agree with TRBD1. Germline CDR1 and CDR2: SGHAT and FQNNGV. V shed 1 base, J shed 6 bases, and the junction held 6 bases outside the gene matches. The CDR3 is 16 residues long. CDR3 sequence: CASSLVGTGVGNIQYF. In DNA, the CDR3 is TGTGCCAGCAGCTTAGTGGGGACAGGGGTTGGAAACATTCAGTACTTC.

The table lists this clonotype with a few counts. This chain joins TRBV7-9 and TRBJ1-1; 7 bases match TRBD1. After removal of 1 base from V and 1 base from J, the junction contained 18 bases not matched to a gene. Germline V gene data show CDR1 as SEHNR and CDR2 as FQNEAQ (reference sequence). The CDR3 length is 20 residues. CDR3 amino acids: CASSLVRMTGTDITNTEAFF. The CDR3 nucleotides read TGTGCCAGCAGCTTAGTAAGAATGACCGGGACAGACATCACGAACACTGAAGCTTTCTTT.

Only a few counts were recorded for this clonotype. V usage is TRBV15 and J usage is TRBJ2-3; 7 nucleotides match TRBD1. The CDR3 has 17 residues. Germline trimming cut 3 bases from V and 3 bases from J; bases unmatched to any gene: 12. Germline lookup yields CDR1 LNHNV and CDR2 YYDKDF (reference sequence). DNA for the CDR3: TGTGCCACCAGCAGGGAGAACCCGAGGGGGCTAACAGATACGCAGTATTTT. It encodes CATSRENPRGLTDTQYF.

This chain links TRBV5-1 with TRBJ2-1, with 9 bases that match TRBD2. The CDR3 sequence is 16 residues long. Trimming removed 4 bases from V and 5 bases from J; junction bases left unmatched: 10. The germline V gene encodes CDR1 SGHRS and CDR2 YFSETQ. The CDR3 coding sequence is TGCGCCAGCAGCGACCCGCGGGAGGGCCCGAACAATGAGCAGTTCTTC. It encodes CASSDPREGPNNEQFF.

The V call is TRBV5-1, the J call TRBJ2-1, with TRBD2 matching 13 bases. Germline V lookup: CDR1 SGHRS, CDR2 YFSETQ. V was pared by 4 bases and J by 4 bases, with 5 bases of the junction left unmatched. This CDR3 is built from 16 residues. In DNA form, the CDR3 reads TGCGCCAGCAGCACGACTAGCGGGGGGAATTACAATGAGCAGTTCTTC. Translation gives CASSTTSGGNYNEQFF.

The V and J genes are TRBV5-1 and TRBJ1-2, with 11 bases matching TRBD1. Trimming cost V 4 bases and J 4 bases; bases outside gene matches: 15. The length of the CDR3 is 18 residues. Per germline, CDR1 SGHRS and CDR2 YFSETQ. The CDR3 here is CASSVQPDRGRRAYGYTF. CDR3 DNA: TGCGCCAGCAGCGTCCAACCGGACAGGGGGCGCCGGGCCTATGGCTACACCTTC.

This clonotype was counted only a few times. This rearrangement joins TRBV19 to TRBJ1-5; D is perhaps TRBD1 (5 bases). CDR1 and CDR2 from the germline V gene are LNHDA and SQIVND (reference sequence). The CDR3 is 17 residues long. Trimming stripped 5 bases from V and 2 bases from J, with 19 bases between. The CDR3 DNA reads as TGTGCCAGTAGTGCACGCAAGCAGGGAGGGGGCAATCAGCCCCAGCATTTT. It yields the protein CASSARKQGGGNQPQHF.

This clonotype was recorded a few times. The chain uses TRBV19 and TRBJ2-3; 11 bases are a match to TRBD2. CDR1 is LNHDA and CDR2 is SQIVND in the germline V gene (reference sequence). This CDR3 region has 16 residues. V lost 2 bases and J lost 8; bases outside the gene matches: 9. CDR3 residues: CASSISSGRMRGTQYF. CDR3 sequence (DNA): TGTGCCAGTAGTATATCTAGCGGGAGGATGCGGGGTACGCAGTATTTT.